The 16 T cell receptor beta chains below come from one sample, sequenced in a study of T cell responses to AZD1222 COVID-19 vaccine. Generated by immunoSEQ multiplex PCR, the TCRdb table keeps only in-frame clones and is missing some. Of 140,000 to 150,000 clones listed, 90% to 95% are singletons. The sample in question was peripheral blood, obtained on day 0 of AZD1222 vaccination. These receptors originate from an adult in good health.

The CDR3 loop reads CASSFSDMNTEAFF. The CDR3 bases are TGCGCCAGCAGCTTTTCTGATATGAACACTGAAGCTTTCTTT. This chain uses TRBV5-1 with TRBJ1-1; D is unresolved. The CDR3 length is 14 residues. V was trimmed by 2 bases and J by 0 bases, leaving 8 bases between them. The germline CDR1 and CDR2 sequences are SGHRS and YFSETQ. The variable domain in full, completed from reference TRBV5-1 and TRBJ1-1, reads KAGVTQTPRYLIKTRGQQVTLSCSPISGHRSVSWYQQTPGQGLQFLFEYFSETQRNKGNFPGRFSGRQFSNSRSEMNVSTLELGDSALYLCASSFSDMNTEAFFGQGTRLTVV.

The rearrangement joins TRBV30 to TRBJ2-3; 7 bases are shared with TRBD1. The germline CDR1 and CDR2 sequences are GTSNPN and SVGIG (reference sequence). This CDR3 spans 14 amino acids. Germline trimming cut 7 bases from V and 2 bases from J; bases unmatched to any gene: 9. The chain's CDR3 is CAYQPGQSTDTQYF. In DNA, the CDR3 is TGTGCCTATCAGCCGGGACAGTCCACAGATACGCAGTATTTT. The entire variable domain, with the rest obtained from reference TRBV30 and TRBJ2-3, is as follows: SQTIHQWPATLVQPVGSPLSLECTVEGTSNPNLYWYRQAAGRGLQLLFYSVGIGQISSEVPQNLSASRPQDRQFILSSKKLLLSDSGFYLCAYQPGQSTDTQYFGPGTRLTVL.

The V call is TRBV9, the J call TRBJ2-7; TRBD1 might be the D (7 bases). Germline CDR1 SGDLS, CDR2 YYNGEE. Trimming left V 0 bases short and J 2 bases short, with 12 bases between. This CDR3 is 15 amino acids long. The CDR3 DNA reads as TGTGCCAGCAGCGTAGGAGCAGGGGGGCCCTACGAGCAGTACTTC. This codes for CASSVGAGGPYEQYF.

This clone was observed once. V gene TRBV3-1 (or the pseudogene TRBV3-2) combines with J gene TRBJ2-7; no clear D. CDR1 is LGHDT and CDR2 is YNNKEL in the germline V gene (reference sequence). The V end lost 3 bases, the J end lost 5 bases, and 14 bases lay between the germline ends. CDR3 length: 14 residues. CDR3 protein: CASSHSSRSNEQYF. CDR3 DNA: TGTGCCAGCAGCCACAGTTCTCGGAGCAACGAGCAGTACTTC.

This chain joins TRBV14 and TRBJ1-4; weak D call: TRBD1 (5 bases). Germline V gene data show CDR1 as SGHDN and CDR2 as FVKESK. V lost 3 bases to trimming and J lost 14 bases, with 16 bases between them. This CDR3 comprises 13 residues. CDR3 sequence (DNA): TGTGCCAGCAGCCAGGGGGACGGAACCTGGCTGTTTTTT. Its translation is CASSQGDGTWLFF.

The chain has TRBV27 and TRBJ2-1; 11 bases fit TRBD2. V lost 6 bases and J lost 2; bases outside the gene matches: 12. The germline gives CDR1 MNHEY, CDR2 SMNVEV (reference sequence). CDR3 size: 18 residues. The CDR3 here is CASSNSGRVISPYNEQFF. CDR3 sequence (DNA): TGTGCCAGCAGCAATAGCGGGAGGGTCATATCACCCTACAATGAGCAGTTCTTC.

J is TRBJ2-1 and V is TRBV5-6, with D unresolved. CDR1 is SGHDT and CDR2 is YYEEEE in the germline V gene. V was cut by 0 bases and J by 8 bases, with 6 bases left in between. The CDR3 totals 12 residues. This chain's CDR3 is CASSLAGYEQFF. The CDR3 region has the DNA TGTGCCAGCAGCTTGGCCGGTTATGAGCAGTTCTTC.

Concerning this clone itself: A read error may produce the germline difference seen at one junction end. The V call is TRBV5-1, the J call TRBJ2-7; maybe TRBD2 (5 bases). The length of the CDR3 is 11 residues. Per the germline V gene, CDR1 is SGHRS and CDR2 is YFSETQ. CDR3 sequence (DNA): TGCGCCAGCAGCTGGCCCGGGGAAGTTGAGTTC. Its protein product is CASSWPGEVEF.

The V and J genes are TRBV14 and TRBJ2-2; tentative D call: TRBD2 (5 bases). V shed 3 bases and J shed 2 bases, with 19 bases lying between them. Germline lookup yields CDR1 SGHDN and CDR2 FVKESK. CDR3 length equals 18 residues. The CDR3 here is CASSHFLGSRENTGELFF. Here the CDR3 DNA reads TGTGCCAGCAGCCATTTTTTGGGGAGCAGAGAAAACACCGGGGAGCTGTTTTTT.

The chain uses TRBV12-5 and TRBJ2-1; 7 bases map to TRBD2. Unmatched junction bases numbered 10, after V lost 3 bases and J lost 14 bases. Germline V gives CDR1 LGHNT, CDR2 FRNRAP. The CDR3 is 13 residues long. The CDR3 loop reads CASGFSGSGLEFF. CDR3 DNA: TGTGCTAGTGGTTTTAGCGGGTCGGGACTGGAGTTCTTC.

The chain combines TRBV29-1 with TRBJ2-3; perhaps TRBD2 as D (5 bases). This CDR3 has 16 residues. Trimming removed 1 base from V and 0 bases from J, with 14 bases in between. Germline V gives CDR1 SQVTM, CDR2 ANQGSEA. The CDR3, as DNA: TGCAGCGTTGAAGTCCGGAGGCGTGACAGCACAGATACGCAGTATTTT. It is translated as CSVEVRRRDSTDTQYF.

J is TRBJ2-7 and V is TRBV13; D might be TRBD2 (7 bases). This CDR3 region has 15 residues. Germline loops: CDR1 PRHDT, CDR2 FYEKMQ (reference sequence). V lost 5 bases and J lost 0, with 14 bases in between. CDR3 DNA sequence: TGTGCCAGCAGCCTAGTAGGGGGGGACTCCTACGAGCAGTACTTC. It encodes CASSLVGGDSYEQYF.

The V and J genes are TRBV3-1 (or the pseudogene TRBV3-2) and TRBJ2-3; tentative D call: TRBD2 (5 bases). V dropped 4 bases and J dropped 6 bases, with 8 bases sitting between them. Germline V lookup: CDR1 LGHDT, CDR2 YNNKEL (reference sequence). The CDR3 sequence is 12 residues long. CDR3 bases: TGTGCCAGCAGCCGGACTCGGGATACGCAGTATTTT. Protein product: CASSRTRDTQYF.

This chain links TRBV15 with TRBJ2-3; 8 nucleotides agree with TRBD1. The germline V gene encodes CDR1 LNHNV and CDR2 YYDKDF (reference sequence). The V gene end was trimmed by 5 bases and the J gene end by 3 bases; junction bases not matched to a gene: 7. The CDR3 extends over 15 amino acids. This CDR3 reads CATSGGRGQTDTQYF. CDR3 bases: TGTGCCACCAGCGGGGGCAGGGGGCAAACAGATACGCAGTATTTT.

DNA for the CDR3: TGTGCCAGCAGCCCTCCGGGACAGCAAAAAGCTTTCTTT. Amino acids: CASSPPGQQKAFF. The chain recombines TRBV12-1 with TRBJ1-1; the DNA was not compared with TRBD1, the D call given in the table. TRBV12-1 is listed as a pseudogene. The CDR3 consists of 13 residues.

The chain joins TRBV2 to TRBJ2-2; 9 bases map to TRBD1. This CDR3 comprises 16 residues. Germline assignment: CDR1 SNHLY and CDR2 FYNNEI. V gave up 6 bases and J gave up 2 bases; unmatched junction bases: 7. The CDR3 DNA reads as TGTGCCAGCAGCGCCACAGGGGGCGAAAACACCGGGGAGCTGTTTTTT. This sequence encodes CASSATGGENTGELFF. Supplemented by reference TRBV2 and TRBJ2-2, the full variable domain reads EPEVTQTPSHQVTQMGQEVILRCVPISNHLYFYWYRQILGQKVEFLVSFYNNEISEKSEIFDDQFSVERPDGSNFTLKIRSTKLEDSAMYFCASSATGGENTGELFFGEGSRLTVL.